The 20 T cell receptor beta chains in this list originate from one sample, sequenced in a study of T-cell memory formation after mild COVID-19. TCRdb passed the 5' RACE reads through MiXCR, listing each CDR3 protein once. The top ten hold roughly 21% of the sample, which has more than 350,000 distinct CDR3 sequences, 15% to 20% seen once. Sequenced input: PBMCs or a T cell subset sorted from them (not recorded which). The receptors stem from a young man who had mild COVID-19 (a few samples of this study predate the infection). Cell type and time point are not known.

This sequence joins TRBV7-2 and TRBJ2-1, with no clear D. The V gene's germline CDR1 is SGHTA and CDR2 FQGNSA. The CDR3 runs 12 residues. Trimming took 0 bases from V and 9 from J, leaving 6 bases between them. The CDR3 bases are TGTGCCAGCAGCTTAGCAACGGGTGAGCAGTTCTTC. It specifies CASSLATGEQFF.

The sample holds many counts of this clonotype. The V call is TRBV5-1, the J call TRBJ2-7; perhaps D is TRBD1 or TRBD2 (5 bases each). The CDR3 extends over 13 amino acids. With 6 bases removed from V and 2 bases from J, the gap between germline ends came to 12 bases. The V gene's germline CDR1 is SGHRS and CDR2 YFSETQ. The CDR3 sequence is CASTYGATYEQYF. The CDR3 DNA sequence: TGCGCCAGCACCTACGGGGCCACCTACGAGCAGTACTTC.

This clonotype was counted a few times. The chain carries TRBV12-3 or TRBV12-4 and TRBJ1-1; D gene uncertain. The ends were cut back, 2 bases at V and 8 bases at J, with 15 bases in the middle. The CDR3 has 14 residues. The CDR3 DNA is TGTGCCAGCAGTTTAATTGATGGGAGAAAAGAAGCTTTCTTT. It specifies CASSLIDGRKEAFF.

The CDR3 DNA follows: TGCGCCAGCAGCAGAGAGCGGTCGAACACCGGGGAGCTGTTTTTT. This translates into CASSRERSNTGELFF. The chain couples TRBV4-3 to TRBJ2-2, with D possibly matching TRBD2 (5 bases). Germline V gene sequence: CDR1 LGHNA, CDR2 YSLEER. Trimming took off 5 bases at V and 0 bases at J, with 10 bases between the two ends. The CDR3 runs 15 residues.

V gene TRBV12-3 or TRBV12-4 combines with J gene TRBJ2-2; TRBD2 aligns across 8 bases. The CDR3 totals 14 residues. The V and J ends lost 7 bases and 3 bases, in that order; junction bases with no gene match: 4. The CDR3 is CASTGGTDTGELFF. The CDR3, as DNA: TGTGCCAGCACGGGGGGGACGGACACCGGGGAGCTGTTTTTT.

This clonotype appeared a few times. The chain couples TRBV29-1 to TRBJ1-2; D is unresolved. With 0 bases removed from V and 4 bases from J, the gap between germline ends came to 15 bases. Germline CDR1 SQVTM, CDR2 ANQGSEA. The CDR3 runs 15 residues. The CDR3: CSVEEPPVRSYGYTF. The CDR3 DNA reads as TGCAGCGTTGAAGAGCCCCCGGTACGGTCCTATGGCTACACCTTC.

The chain links TRBV2 to TRBJ1-5, with no clear D. Germline loops: CDR1 SNHLY, CDR2 FYNNEI. Trimming took 2 bases from V and 7 from J, leaving 12 bases between them. CDR3 length: 14 residues. The CDR3 here is CASSEPVGAQPQHF. The DNA of the CDR3 is TGTGCCAGCAGTGAACCAGTGGGCGCACAGCCCCAGCATTTT.

This clonotype has a handful of counts. This sequence joins TRBV6-5 and TRBJ2-3, with 11 bases that match TRBD2. This CDR3 region has 15 residues. V dropped 5 bases and J dropped 5; count of bases not matched to a gene: 6. Germline V gene sequence: CDR1 MNHEY, CDR2 SVGAGI. This CDR3 reads CASSAGTSGLDTQYF. CDR3 DNA sequence: TGTGCCAGCAGTGCCGGGACTAGCGGACTAGATACGCAGTATTTT.

The chain couples TRBV5-4 to TRBJ2-5; possible D gene TRBD2, 6 bases. Germline CDR1 is SGHNT and CDR2 is YYREEE (reference sequence). This CDR3 is built from 14 residues. V was cut by 3 bases and J by 7 bases, with 16 bases left in between. The CDR3 is CASSSGTASATQYF. In DNA form, the CDR3 reads TGTGCCAGCAGCTCCGGGACTGCCAGTGCGACCCAGTACTTC.

The chain links TRBV28 to TRBJ1-1; perhaps TRBD1 as D (5 bases). Germline V gene lookup returns CDR1 MDHEN and CDR2 SYDVKM. This CDR3 contains 14 residues. V lost 6 bases and J lost 0, with 11 bases in between. CDR3: CASRGGVVNTEAFF. CDR3 sequence (DNA): TGTGCCAGCAGGGGGGGGGTAGTGAACACTGAAGCTTTCTTT.

This clonotype occurred a few times. The CDR3: CAISVETASGYTF. The CDR3 DNA sequence: TGTGCCATCAGTGTCGAGACCGCGAGTGGCTACACCTTC. The gene calls are TRBV10-3 and TRBJ1-2; the D is unclear. This CDR3 has 13 amino acids. Trimming stripped 4 bases from V and 7 bases from J, with 13 bases between. Germline V gene lookup returns CDR1 ENHRY and CDR2 SYGVKD.

This clonotype was counted ten times or more. The V gene is TRBV7-9, the J gene TRBJ2-2, with 11 bases fitting TRBD2. With V trimmed by 6 bases and J by 4 bases, 4 bases remained unmatched. CDR1 SEHNR and CDR2 FQNEAQ come from the germline V gene (reference sequence). The CDR3 runs 15 residues. CDR3 residues: CASRPGLAGTGELFF. As DNA, the CDR3 is TGTGCCAGCAGACCTGGACTAGCGGGCACCGGGGAGCTGTTTTTT. Full variable domain (remainder filled in from reference TRBV7-9 and TRBJ2-2): DTGVSQNPRHKITKRGQNVTFRCDPISEHNRLYWYRQTLGQGPEFLTYFQNEAQLEKSRLLSDRFSAERPKGSFSTLEIQRTEQGDSAMYLCASRPGLAGTGELFFGEGSRLTVL.

The chain is built from TRBV7-8 and TRBJ2-3, with D perhaps given as TRBD1 or TRBD2 (5 bases each). CDR1 SGHVS and CDR2 FQNEAQ come from the germline V gene. The CDR3 covers 16 residues. V lost 6 bases, J lost 0 bases, and 16 bases lay in between. CDR3 in DNA: TGTGCCAGCAGTCCCTCAGGGACCCCTAGCACAGATACGCAGTATTTT. Encoded protein: CASSPSGTPSTDTQYF. Using reference TRBV7-8 and TRBJ2-3 for the parts outside the CDR3, the full variable domain is GAGVSQSPRYKVAKRGQDVALRCDPISGHVSLFWYQQALGQGPEFLTYFQNEAQLDKSGLPSDRFFAERPEGSVSTLKIQRTQQEDSAVYLCASSPSGTPSTDTQYFGPGTRLTVL.

The rearrangement links TRBV12-3 or TRBV12-4 to TRBJ1-4; no definite D call. This CDR3 spans 14 amino acids. Deletions cut 6 bases from V and 7 bases from J, with 15 bases between. The CDR3 DNA follows: TGTGCCAGCAGGCGACGGGGTGAAACTGAAAAACTGTTTTTT. Translated, it gives CASRRRGETEKLFF.

This chain uses TRBV15 with TRBJ2-3; D is possibly TRBD1 (6 bases). Deletions cut 0 bases from V and 3 bases from J, with 13 bases between. Germline assignment: CDR1 LNHNV and CDR2 YYDKDF (reference sequence). This CDR3 spans 16 amino acids. CDR3 region: CATSRDADRITDTQYF. For the CDR3, the DNA is TGTGCCACCAGCAGAGATGCCGACAGGATTACAGATACGCAGTATTTT.

The V call is TRBV24-1, the J call TRBJ2-1; D not resolved. Germline CDR1 and CDR2: KGHDR and SFDVKD. The CDR3 is made up of 16 amino acids. V lost 6 bases, J lost 0 bases, and 14 bases lay in between. In DNA form, the CDR3 reads TGTGCCACCAGTTCCGTGGGCCTCCGCTCCTACAATGAGCAGTTCTTC. Protein sequence: CATSSVGLRSYNEQFF.

The gene calls are TRBV6-6 and TRBJ2-3; weak D call: TRBD1 (5 bases). Germline V gene data show CDR1 as MNHNY and CDR2 as SVGAGI (reference sequence). Deletions cut 7 bases from V and 1 base from J, with 24 bases between. CDR3 length: 18 amino acids. The CDR3 DNA reads TGTGCCAGCAAAAAAGGGGTAGGCTTAGGAAACGGCACAGATACGCAGTATTTT. Its translation is CASKKGVGLGNGTDTQYF.

The chain employs TRBV28 and TRBJ1-1; D unclear. V lost 1 base and J 11 bases, leaving 11 bases between the germline ends. CDR3 length: 12 amino acids. Germline V gene sequence: CDR1 MDHEN, CDR2 SYDVKM. This chain's CDR3 is CASSLSQDQAFF. The CDR3 DNA is TGTGCCAGCAGTTTATCCCAAGATCAGGCTTTCTTT. Variable domain in full (rest from reference TRBV28 and TRBJ1-1): DVKVTQSSRYLVKRTGEKVFLECVQDMDHENMFWYRQDPGLGLRLIYFSYDVKMKEKGDIPEGYSVSREKKERFSLILESASTNQTSMYLCASSLSQDQAFFGQGTRLTVV.

This clonotype was seen a handful of times. This chain links TRBV5-1 with TRBJ2-1; 9 bases are a match to TRBD2. The CDR3 consists of 15 residues. V lost 0 bases and J lost 8; bases outside the gene matches: 6. Germline V gene lookup returns CDR1 SGHRS and CDR2 YFSETQ. The CDR3 sequence is CASSLVLSGGYEQFF. CDR3 DNA: TGCGCCAGCAGCTTGGTTCTGAGCGGGGGGTATGAGCAGTTCTTC. The full variable domain, rest sourced from reference TRBV5-1 and TRBJ2-1, is KAGVTQTPRYLIKTRGQQVTLSCSPISGHRSVSWYQQTPGQGLQFLFEYFSETQRNKGNFPGRFSGRQFSNSRSEMNVSTLELGDSALYLCASSLVLSGGYEQFFGPGTRLTVL.

There are a few counts of this clonotype. The V call is TRBV3-1, the J call TRBJ2-3; either TRBD1 or TRBD2 may supply D (5 bases each). The germline CDR1 and CDR2 sequences are LGHDT and YNNKEL (reference sequence). This CDR3 contains 13 residues. V lost 1 base, J lost 10 bases, and 12 bases lay in between. The CDR3 loop is CASSQAQRGSQYF. As DNA, the CDR3 is TGTGCCAGCAGCCAAGCGCAACGGGGCTCGCAGTATTTT.